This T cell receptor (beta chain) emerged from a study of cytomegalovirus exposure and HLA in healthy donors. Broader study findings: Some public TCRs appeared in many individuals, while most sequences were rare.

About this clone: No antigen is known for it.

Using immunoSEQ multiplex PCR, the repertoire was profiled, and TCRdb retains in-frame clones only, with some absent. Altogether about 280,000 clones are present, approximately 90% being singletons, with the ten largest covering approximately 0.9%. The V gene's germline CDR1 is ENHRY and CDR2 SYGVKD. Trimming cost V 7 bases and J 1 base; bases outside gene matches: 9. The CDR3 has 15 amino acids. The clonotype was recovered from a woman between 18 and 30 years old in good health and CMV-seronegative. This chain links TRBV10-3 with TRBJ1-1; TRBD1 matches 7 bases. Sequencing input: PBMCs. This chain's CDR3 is CAIKAPDRANTEAFF. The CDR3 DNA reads TGTGCCATCAAGGCCCCTGACAGGGCGAACACTGAAGCTTTCTTT.